Listed here are 20 T cell receptor beta chains from one sample, sequenced in a study of blood T cell repertoires in COVID-19. Some clones are missing from TCRdb's copy, which holds only in-frame ones; the method was immunoSEQ multiplex PCR. This table has some 270,000 clones, roughly 88% appearing once. Material: PBMCs or T cells enriched from blood (not recorded which). All receptors come from a woman in her forties who had been exposed to COVID-19.

V gene TRBV12-5 combines with J gene TRBJ1-1; D is uncertain. Germline assignment: CDR1 LGHNT and CDR2 FRNRAP. V was clipped by 5 bases and J by 2 bases, with 9 bases between them. This CDR3 comprises 13 residues. CDR3 nucleotide sequence: TGTGCTAGTGGTCAGGAACCAAACACTGAAGCTTTCTTT. This codes for CASGQEPNTEAFF.

The chain is built from TRBV27 and TRBJ2-2; 8 bases are shared with TRBD2. V lost 7 bases and J lost 2; bases outside the gene matches: 12. Germline loops: CDR1 MNHEY, CDR2 SMNVEV (reference sequence). This CDR3 contains 17 residues. The CDR3 nucleotides read TGTGCCAGCACGACGCCTAGCGCGGGGGGCAACACCGGGGAGCTGTTTTTT. Encoded protein: CASTTPSAGGNTGELFF.

The rearrangement joins TRBV30 to TRBJ1-2; D is ambiguous. The length of the CDR3 is 11 residues. CDR1 is GTSNPN and CDR2 is SVGIG in the germline V gene (reference sequence). Trimming removed 0 bases from V and 8 bases from J, with 7 bases in between. This chain's CDR3 is CAWSVLQGYTF. The CDR3, as DNA: TGTGCCTGGAGTGTTCTGCAGGGCTACACCTTC.

The chain couples TRBV5-1 to TRBJ2-3, with unresolved D. There are 14 residues in the CDR3. Germline loops: CDR1 SGHRS, CDR2 YFSETQ. V was shortened by 7 bases and J by 6 bases, with 18 bases between the two germline ends. The CDR3 protein is CASLPEFPPDTQYF. Here the CDR3 DNA reads TGCGCCAGCCTCCCTGAGTTCCCGCCGGATACGCAGTATTTT.

This clone was observed a single time. The chain carries TRBV29-1 and TRBJ1-2; D uncertain. The V and J ends lost 0 bases and 14 bases respectively, with 13 bases between them. The CDR3 consists of 11 residues. CDR1 SQVTM and CDR2 ANQGSEA come from the germline V gene. The CDR3 reads CSVEDQLGQTF. The CDR3 DNA is TGCAGCGTTGAAGATCAACTGGGCCAAACCTTC.

V gene TRBV5-1 combines with J gene TRBJ2-1; TRBD2 aligns across 12 bases. V lost 4 bases to trimming and J lost 4 bases; unmatched junction nucleotides: 6. Germline V gene sequence: CDR1 SGHRS, CDR2 YFSETQ. The CDR3 extends over 16 amino acids. In nucleotides, the CDR3 is TGCGCCAGCAGCACCCAACTAGCGGGGGGATACAATGAGCAGTTCTTC. Encoded protein: CASSTQLAGGYNEQFF.

The CDR3 reads CASSNWGGQGSYNEQFF. DNA for the CDR3: TGTGCCAGCAGCAACTGGGGGGGACAGGGCTCCTACAATGAGCAGTTCTTC. The chain carries TRBV5-5 and TRBJ2-1; 9 positions agree with TRBD1. Germline V lookup: CDR1 SGHKS, CDR2 YYEKEE (reference sequence). The CDR3 sequence is 17 residues long. V was clipped by 4 bases and J by 0 bases; unmatched bases: 8.

The rearrangement links TRBV5-6 to TRBJ2-4, with D unclear. CDR3 length equals 15 residues. In germline, CDR1 is SGHDT, CDR2 YYEEEE. The V end lost 1 base, the J end lost 0 bases, and 8 bases lay between the germline ends. The CDR3: CASSLLRLAKNIQYF. CDR3 DNA: TGTGCCAGCAGCTTGTTGCGCCTAGCCAAAAACATTCAGTACTTC.

The rearrangement uses TRBV5-1 and TRBJ2-7; 9 bases line up with TRBD2. J lost 5 bases, V lost 0 bases, and 12 bases had no gene match. CDR1 and CDR2 (germline): SGHRS, YFSETQ. CDR3 length equals 17 residues. CDR3 DNA sequence: TGCGCCAGCAGCTTGGTAGGTGTAGCTAGCGGGGACAACGAGCAGTACTTC. This translates into CASSLVGVASGDNEQYF.

V gene TRBV18 combines with J gene TRBJ1-5, with D possibly matching TRBD1 (6 bases). Trimming took 2 bases from V and 8 from J, leaving 19 bases between them. The CDR3 covers 16 residues. Germline loops: CDR1 KGHSH, CDR2 LQKENI. In DNA, the CDR3 is TGTGCCAGCTCACCAACGCGGGGGGCTGTGATAGAGCCCCAGCATTTT. Protein: CASSPTRGAVIEPQHF.

The rearrangement joins TRBV2 to TRBJ2-5, with D perhaps TRBD2 (5 bases). V lost 5 bases and J lost 5, with 9 bases in between. The CDR3 spans 12 residues. From germline, CDR1 is SNHLY and CDR2 FYNNEI. CDR3 residues: CASSRTGETQYF. CDR3 DNA: TGTGCCAGCAGTAGGACGGGGGAGACCCAGTACTTC.

The chain has TRBV2 and TRBJ2-5, with D uncertain. V was trimmed by 9 bases and J by 1 base, leaving 15 bases between them. The CDR3 loop spans 14 amino acids. CDR1 is SNHLY and CDR2 is FYNNEI in the germline V gene. CDR3 DNA: TGTGCCAGTATTGATCGGAGATCCCAAGAGACCCAGTACTTC. It encodes CASIDRRSQETQYF.

This chain joins TRBV5-5 and TRBJ1-5; D gene unclear. CDR1 SGHKS and CDR2 YYEKEE come from the germline V gene (reference sequence). This CDR3 region has 15 residues. Deletions cut 0 bases from V and 3 bases from J, with 10 bases between. CDR3 in amino acids: CASSLGQAINQPQHF. As DNA, the CDR3 is TGTGCCAGCAGCTTGGGCCAGGCGATCAATCAGCCCCAGCATTTT. Complete variable domain (other parts from reference TRBV5-5 and TRBJ1-5): DAGVTQSPTHLIKTRGQQVTLRCSPISGHKSVSWYQQVLGQGPQFIFQYYEKEERGRGNFPDRFSARQFPNYSSELNVNALLLGDSALYLCASSLGQAINQPQHFGDGTRLSIL.

The chain joins TRBV15 to TRBJ2-6; D is ambiguous. Germline V lookup: CDR1 LNHNV, CDR2 YYDKDF (reference sequence). V was clipped by 6 bases and J by 9 bases, with 6 bases between them. This CDR3 has 11 amino acids. The CDR3 coding sequence is TGTGCCACCAGTCGCTACAACGTCCTGACTTTC. It yields the protein CATSRYNVLTF.

The gene calls are TRBV6-2 or TRBV6-3 and TRBJ1-5; weak D call: TRBD1 (5 bases). Germline V gives CDR1 MNHEY, CDR2 SVGEGT. The V gene lost 0 bases and the J gene lost 2 bases, with 11 bases spanning the gap. The CDR3 runs 16 residues. The CDR3 DNA reads as TGTGCCAGCAGTTACTCGTCAGGGACTGGCAATCAGCCCCAGCATTTT. Amino acids: CASSYSSGTGNQPQHF.

The V gene is TRBV27, the J gene TRBJ2-1; D perhaps matches TRBD1 (6 bases). The CDR3 contains 19 residues. Germline V CDR1 and CDR2: MNHEY, SMNVEV (reference sequence). Trimming left V 0 bases short and J 0 bases short, with 18 bases between. The CDR3 here is CASSLSVGSGQRSYNEQFF. Written as DNA, the CDR3 is TGTGCCAGCAGTTTATCGGTTGGGTCTGGACAGCGCTCCTACAATGAGCAGTTCTTC.

This clone showed up just a few times. The rearrangement links TRBV7-2 to TRBJ1-3; D not certain. The CDR3 runs 16 residues. From germline, CDR1 is SGHTA and CDR2 FQGNSA. The ends were cut back, 4 bases at V and 1 base at J, with 14 bases in the middle. In DNA, the CDR3 is TGTGCCAGCAGCTCCGAGACGGGGAGATCTGGAAACACCATATATTTT. Encoded protein: CASSSETGRSGNTIYF.

The CDR3 sequence is CASSLFGLAGGELFF. The CDR3 DNA reads as TGTGCCAGCAGCTTATTCGGGCTAGCGGGCGGGGAGCTGTTTTTT. The chain has TRBV7-3 and TRBJ2-2; 8 nucleotides line up with TRBD2. Germline CDR1 is SGHTA and CDR2 is FQGTGA. With 2 bases clipped from V and 7 bases from J, the junction kept 6 bases outside the gene matches. The CDR3 has 15 amino acids.

The rearrangement joins TRBV7-6 to TRBJ2-1; TRBD2 agrees at 7 bases. Germline V gives CDR1 SGHVS, CDR2 FNYEAQ. V lost 1 base and J lost 7; bases outside the gene matches: 10. The length of the CDR3 is 16 residues. CDR3 coding DNA: TGTGCCAGCAGCTTAGGTCGCGGGAGTACACCTAATGAGCAGTTCTTC. Translation: CASSLGRGSTPNEQFF.

The chain links TRBV5-8 to TRBJ1-2; 9 bases line up with TRBD1. The germline V gene encodes CDR1 SGHTS and CDR2 YDEGEE. Losses at the gene ends were 4 bases for V and 6 bases for J; bases not matched to a gene: 7. The CDR3 length is 14 residues. The CDR3 region has the DNA TGTGCCAGCAGCCCCGGGACAGGGAGGGATGGCTACACCTTC. Its translation is CASSPGTGRDGYTF. The full variable domain, completed using reference TRBV5-8 and TRBJ1-2, is EAGVTQSPTHLIKTRGQQATLRCSPISGHTSVYWYQQALGLGLQFLLWYDEGEERNRGNFPPRFSGRQFPNYSSELNVNALELEDSALYLCASSPGTGRDGYTFGSGTRLTVV.